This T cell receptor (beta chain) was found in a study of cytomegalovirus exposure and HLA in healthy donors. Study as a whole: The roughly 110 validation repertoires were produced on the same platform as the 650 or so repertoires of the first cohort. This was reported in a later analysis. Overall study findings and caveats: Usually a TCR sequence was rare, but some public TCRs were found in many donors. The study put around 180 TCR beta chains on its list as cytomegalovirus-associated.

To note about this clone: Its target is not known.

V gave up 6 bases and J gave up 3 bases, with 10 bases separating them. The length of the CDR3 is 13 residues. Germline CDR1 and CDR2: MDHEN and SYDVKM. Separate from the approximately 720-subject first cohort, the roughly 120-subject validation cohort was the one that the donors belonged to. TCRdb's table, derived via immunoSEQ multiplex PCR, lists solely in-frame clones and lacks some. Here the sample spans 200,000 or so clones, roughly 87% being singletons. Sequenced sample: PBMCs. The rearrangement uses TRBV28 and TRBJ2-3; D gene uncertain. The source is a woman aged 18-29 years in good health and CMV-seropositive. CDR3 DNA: TGTGCCAGCAGATGGAGTCGGACAGATACGCAGTATTTT. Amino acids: CASRWSRTDTQYF.